The subject of this entry is one T cell receptor (beta chain). These data are taken from a study of blood T cell repertoires in COVID-19. Across the study: The samples span acute and convalescent COVID-19 from the United States, Italy and Spain. In each case, the material was cDNA or gDNA derived from T cells, B-cell-depleted T cells, or PBMCs.

Sequenced by immunoSEQ multiplex PCR; TCRdb stores in-frame clones only, minus some. The profile shows about 23,000 clones, 80% to 90% of them singletons. The source material was peripheral blood. The source is a human donor with acute or convalescent COVID-19. The donor label of this sample is uncertain.

Here the CDR3 reads CASSLRGGSGSNYGYTF. The CDR3 DNA reads as TGTGCCAGCAGCCTCAGAGGAGGTTCGGGGTCAAACTATGGCTACACCTTC. The rearrangement uses TRBV3-1 (or the pseudogene TRBV3-2) and TRBJ1-2; D gene ambiguous. This CDR3 is 17 amino acids long. Germline loops: CDR1 LGHDT, CDR2 YNNKEL (reference sequence). The V end lost 4 bases, the J end lost 2 bases, and 20 bases lay between the germline ends.